These 6 T cell receptor beta chains were sequenced from one sample in a study of brain T cells in children with intractable seizures (dated by TCRdb to the early 2020s). The time point label here, explained by the study, means: resected brain tissue, or blood drawn just prior to surgery. Libraries came from the immunoSEQ multiplex PCR assay. Held by TCRdb, this immuneACCESS table contains in-frame sequences only and omits some clones. Under half of the omission traces to an unresolved V gene where checked; the cause of the rest is unknown. This sample is represented by about 80,000 clones; around nine tenths of them were singletons. Approximately 25% of the sample rests with the top ten. The sequencing used peripheral blood, collected at surgery. The source of these receptors is a girl under 10 years old with Rasmussen encephalitis and intractable seizures.

J is TRBJ2-3 and V is TRBV6-5; 8 bases are a match to TRBD2. J gave up 5 bases and V 6 bases, and 7 bases lay outside the gene matches. The CDR3 consists of 14 residues. CDR1 and CDR2 (germline): MNHEY, SVGAGI. The CDR3 loop is CASSRSSGRDTQYF. The CDR3 DNA is TGTGCCAGCAGCCGATCTAGCGGGCGAGATACGCAGTATTTT.

The chain links TRBV19 to TRBJ2-1; TRBD1 agrees at 10 bases. V trimming: 7 bases; J trimming: 7 bases; junction bases outside the gene matches: 13. Germline V gene lookup returns CDR1 LNHDA and CDR2 SQIVND (reference sequence). The CDR3 totals 16 residues. CDR3 amino acids: CASNDRGRRRTNEQFF. CDR3 DNA sequence: TGTGCCAGTAACGACAGGGGGCGAAGGAGGACTAATGAGCAGTTCTTC.

The chain combines TRBV5-5 with TRBJ2-5; D remains unclear. Germline V gives CDR1 SGHKS, CDR2 YYEKEE (reference sequence). The length of the CDR3 is 14 residues. V dropped 4 bases and J dropped 3 bases, with 13 bases sitting between them. The CDR3: CASSEFLEEETQYF. The CDR3 nucleotides read TGTGCCAGCAGCGAATTCCTAGAGGAAGAGACCCAGTACTTC.

This clone was picked up one time. The J gene is TRBJ1-1, the V gene TRBV12-3 or TRBV12-4; D ambiguous. The CDR3 loop spans 13 amino acids. Trimming took off 8 bases at V and 1 base at J, with 11 bases between the two ends. The CDR3 region is CASVGQPNTEAFF. The CDR3 DNA follows: TGTGCCAGCGTCGGGCAGCCGAACACTGAAGCTTTCTTT.

V is TRBV27 and J is TRBJ1-2, with a possible D match to TRBD1 (6 bases). Trimming removed 0 bases from V and 6 bases from J, with 20 bases in between. CDR1 MNHEY and CDR2 SMNVEV come from the germline V gene (reference sequence). The CDR3 is made up of 17 amino acids. In DNA, the CDR3 is TGTGCCAGCAGTTTATCGAGTGTGCTGGGGGCGAGAAATGGCTACACCTTC. It is translated as CASSLSSVLGARNGYTF.

The sample holds a few counts of this clone. This rearrangement joins TRBV30 to TRBJ1-1; tentative D call: TRBD1 (5 bases). V dropped 3 bases and J dropped 7 bases, with 9 bases sitting between them. Germline CDR1 is GTSNPN and CDR2 is SVGIG (reference sequence). This CDR3 region has 11 residues. The CDR3 DNA is TGTGCCTGGAGAGACAGTCGTGAAGCTTTCTTT. It translates to CAWRDSREAFF.